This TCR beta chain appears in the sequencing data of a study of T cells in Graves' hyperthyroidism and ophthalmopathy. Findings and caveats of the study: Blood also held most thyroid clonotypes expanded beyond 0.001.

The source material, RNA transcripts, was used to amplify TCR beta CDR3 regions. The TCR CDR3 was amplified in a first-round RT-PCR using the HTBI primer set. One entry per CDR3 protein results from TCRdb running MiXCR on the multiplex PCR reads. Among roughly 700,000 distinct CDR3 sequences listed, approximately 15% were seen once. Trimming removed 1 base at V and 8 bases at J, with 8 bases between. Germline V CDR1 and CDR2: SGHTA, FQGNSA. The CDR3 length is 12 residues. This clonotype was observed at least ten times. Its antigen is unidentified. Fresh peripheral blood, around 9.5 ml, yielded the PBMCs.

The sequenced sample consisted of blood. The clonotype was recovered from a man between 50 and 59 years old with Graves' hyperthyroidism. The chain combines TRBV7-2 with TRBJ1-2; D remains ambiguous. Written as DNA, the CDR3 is TGTGCCAGCAGCTTAGTTCCGCGGGGCTACACCTTC. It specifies CASSLVPRGYTF.